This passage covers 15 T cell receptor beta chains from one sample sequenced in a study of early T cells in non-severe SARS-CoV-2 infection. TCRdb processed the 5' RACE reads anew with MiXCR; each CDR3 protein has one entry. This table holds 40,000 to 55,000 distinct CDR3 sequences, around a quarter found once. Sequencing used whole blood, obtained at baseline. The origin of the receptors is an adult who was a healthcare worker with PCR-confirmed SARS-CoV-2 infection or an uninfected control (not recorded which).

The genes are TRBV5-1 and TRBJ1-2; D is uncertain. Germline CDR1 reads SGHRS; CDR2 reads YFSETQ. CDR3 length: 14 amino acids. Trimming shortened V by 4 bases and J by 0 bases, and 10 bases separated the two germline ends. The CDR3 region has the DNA TGCGCCAGCAGCCCTGCGGGGACTAACTATGGCTACACCTTC. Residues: CASSPAGTNYGYTF.

The CDR3 DNA follows: TGCAGCGTTGATTCGGGCCCGAACTACGAGCAGTACTTC. It yields the protein CSVDSGPNYEQYF. The chain has TRBV29-1 and TRBJ2-7; D is undetermined. CDR3 size: 13 residues. The germline gives CDR1 SQVTM, CDR2 ANQGSEA. V was cut by 3 bases and J by 3 bases, with 12 bases left in between.

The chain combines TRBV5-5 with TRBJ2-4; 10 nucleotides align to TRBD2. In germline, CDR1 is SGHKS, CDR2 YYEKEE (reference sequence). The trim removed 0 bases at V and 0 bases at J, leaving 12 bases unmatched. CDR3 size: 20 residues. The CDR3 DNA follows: TGTGCCAGCAGCTTGGATTACCTAGCGGGGGCAACCCTAGCCAAAAACATTCAGTACTTC. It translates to CASSLDYLAGATLAKNIQYF.

The CDR3 DNA is TGTGCCAGCAGCCCCTCAGGCTCCTACGAGCAGTACTTC. Encoded protein: CASSPSGSYEQYF. V usage is TRBV7-3 and J usage is TRBJ2-7; D unresolved. This CDR3 is 13 amino acids long. The germline gives CDR1 SGHTA, CDR2 FQGTGA. V was cut by 5 bases and J by 0 bases, with 8 bases left in between.

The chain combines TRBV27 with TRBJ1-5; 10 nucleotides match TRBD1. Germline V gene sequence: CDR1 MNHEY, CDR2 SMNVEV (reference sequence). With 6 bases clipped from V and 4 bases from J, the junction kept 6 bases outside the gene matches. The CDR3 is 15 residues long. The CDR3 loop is CASSRLGQGNQPQHF. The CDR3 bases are TGTGCCAGCAGCCGCCTGGGACAGGGGAATCAGCCCCAGCATTTT.

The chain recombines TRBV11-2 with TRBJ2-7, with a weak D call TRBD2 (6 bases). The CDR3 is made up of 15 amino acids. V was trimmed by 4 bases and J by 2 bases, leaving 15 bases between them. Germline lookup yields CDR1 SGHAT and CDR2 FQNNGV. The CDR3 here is CASSSLPRGTYEQYF. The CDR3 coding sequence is TGTGCCAGCAGCTCCCTACCCCGCGGGACCTACGAGCAGTACTTC.

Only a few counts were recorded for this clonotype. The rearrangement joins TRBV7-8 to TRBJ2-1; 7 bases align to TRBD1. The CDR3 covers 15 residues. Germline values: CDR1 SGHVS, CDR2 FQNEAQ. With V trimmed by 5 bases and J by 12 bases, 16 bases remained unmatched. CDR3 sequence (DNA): TGTGCCAGCAGCCCCGGGACAGACACGGAAATGAGGCAGTTCTTC. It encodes CASSPGTDTEMRQFF.

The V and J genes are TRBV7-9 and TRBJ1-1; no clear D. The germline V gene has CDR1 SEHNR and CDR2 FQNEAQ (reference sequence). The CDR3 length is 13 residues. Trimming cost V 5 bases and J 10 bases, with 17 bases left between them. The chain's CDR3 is CASSDTTSLAAFF. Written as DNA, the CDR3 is TGTGCCAGCAGCGATACAACGTCCCTCGCAGCTTTCTTT.

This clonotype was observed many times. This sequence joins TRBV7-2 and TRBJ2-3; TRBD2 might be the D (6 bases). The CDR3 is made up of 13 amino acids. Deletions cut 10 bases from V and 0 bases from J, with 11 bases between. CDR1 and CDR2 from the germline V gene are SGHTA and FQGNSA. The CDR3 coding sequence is TGTGCCACCGGAGGGGCTAGCACAGATACGCAGTATTTT. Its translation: CATGGASTDTQYF. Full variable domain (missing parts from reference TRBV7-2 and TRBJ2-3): GAGVSQSPSNKVTEKGKDVELRCDPISGHTALYWYRQSLGQGLEFLIYFQGNSAPDKSGLPSDRFSAERTGGSVSTLTIQRTQQEDSAVYLCATGGASTDTQYFGPGTRLTVL.

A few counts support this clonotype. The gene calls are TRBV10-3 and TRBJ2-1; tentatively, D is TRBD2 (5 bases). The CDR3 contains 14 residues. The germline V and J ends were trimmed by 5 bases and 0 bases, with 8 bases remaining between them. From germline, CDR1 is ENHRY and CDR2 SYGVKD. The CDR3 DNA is TGTGCCATCAGTAGCGGTAACTCCTACAATGAGCAGTTCTTC. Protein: CAISSGNSYNEQFF.

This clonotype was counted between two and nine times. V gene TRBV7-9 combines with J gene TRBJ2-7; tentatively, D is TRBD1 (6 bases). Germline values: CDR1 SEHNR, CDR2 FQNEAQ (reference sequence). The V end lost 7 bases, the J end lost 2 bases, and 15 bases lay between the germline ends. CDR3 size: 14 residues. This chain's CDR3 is CASTSYGQTYEQYF. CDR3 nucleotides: TGTGCCAGCACCTCGTACGGACAGACCTACGAGCAGTACTTC.

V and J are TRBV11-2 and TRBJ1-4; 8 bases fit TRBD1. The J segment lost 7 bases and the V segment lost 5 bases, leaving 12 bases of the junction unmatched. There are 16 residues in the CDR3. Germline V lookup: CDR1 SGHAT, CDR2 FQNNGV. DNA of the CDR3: TGTGCCAGCAGCCCCTCCGGACAGGGCCAAGGTGAAAAACTGTTTTTT. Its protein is CASSPSGQGQGEKLFF.

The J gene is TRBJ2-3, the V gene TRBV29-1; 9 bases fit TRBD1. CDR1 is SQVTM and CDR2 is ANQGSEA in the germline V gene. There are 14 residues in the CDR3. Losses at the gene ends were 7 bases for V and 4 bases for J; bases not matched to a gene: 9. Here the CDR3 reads CSAKQGAGADTQYF. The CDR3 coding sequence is TGCAGCGCAAAACAGGGGGCGGGAGCAGATACGCAGTATTTT.

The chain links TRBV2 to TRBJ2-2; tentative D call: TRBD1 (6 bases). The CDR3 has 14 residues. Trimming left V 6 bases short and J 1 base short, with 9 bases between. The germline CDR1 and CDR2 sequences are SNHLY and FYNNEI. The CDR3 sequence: CASSVTGNTGELFF. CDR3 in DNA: TGTGCCAGCAGCGTGACAGGGAACACCGGGGAGCTGTTTTTT.

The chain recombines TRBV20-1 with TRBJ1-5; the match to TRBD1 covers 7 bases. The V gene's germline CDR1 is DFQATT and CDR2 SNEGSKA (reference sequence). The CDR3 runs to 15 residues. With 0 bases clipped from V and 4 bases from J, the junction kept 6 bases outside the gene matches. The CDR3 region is CSARDPGTDNQPQHF. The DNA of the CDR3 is TGCAGTGCTAGAGATCCGGGGACAGATAATCAGCCCCAGCATTTT.